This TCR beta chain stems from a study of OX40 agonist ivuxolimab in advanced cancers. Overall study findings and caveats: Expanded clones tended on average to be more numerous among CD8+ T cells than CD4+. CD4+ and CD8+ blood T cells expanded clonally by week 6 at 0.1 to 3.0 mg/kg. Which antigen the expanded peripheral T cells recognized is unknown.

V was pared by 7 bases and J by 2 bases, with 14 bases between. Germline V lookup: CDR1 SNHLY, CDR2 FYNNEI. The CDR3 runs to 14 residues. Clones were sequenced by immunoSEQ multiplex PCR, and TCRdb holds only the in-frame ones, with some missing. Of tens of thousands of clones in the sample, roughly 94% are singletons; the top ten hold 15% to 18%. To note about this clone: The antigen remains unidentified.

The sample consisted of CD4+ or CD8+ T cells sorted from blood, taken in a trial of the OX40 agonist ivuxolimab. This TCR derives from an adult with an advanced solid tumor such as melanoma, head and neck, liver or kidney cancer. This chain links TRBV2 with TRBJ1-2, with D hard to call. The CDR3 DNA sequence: TGTGCCAGCACGTCGACAATCGGGAACTATGGCTACACCTTC. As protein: CASTSTIGNYGYTF.